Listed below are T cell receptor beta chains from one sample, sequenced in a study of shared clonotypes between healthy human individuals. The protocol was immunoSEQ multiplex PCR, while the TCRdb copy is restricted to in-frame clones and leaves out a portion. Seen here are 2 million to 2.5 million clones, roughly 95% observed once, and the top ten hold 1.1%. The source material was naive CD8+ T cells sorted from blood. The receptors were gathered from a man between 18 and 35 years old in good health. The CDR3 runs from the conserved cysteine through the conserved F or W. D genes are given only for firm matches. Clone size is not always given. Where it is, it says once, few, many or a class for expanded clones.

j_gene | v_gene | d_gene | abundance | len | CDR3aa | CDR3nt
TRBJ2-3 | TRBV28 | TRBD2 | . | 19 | CASNHPSTRRLAGTDTQYF | TGTGCCAGCAACCACCCATCAACCCGGCGACTAGCGGGCACAGATACGCAGTATTTT
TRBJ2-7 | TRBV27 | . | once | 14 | CASSLSPSNYEQYF | TGTGCCAGCAGTTTGTCCCCGAGTAACTACGAGCAGTACTTC
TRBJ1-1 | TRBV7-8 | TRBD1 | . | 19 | CASSPWDSVELNMNTEAFF | TGTGCCAGCAGCCCCTGGGACAGCGTAGAGTTGAATATGAACACTGAAGCTTTCTTT
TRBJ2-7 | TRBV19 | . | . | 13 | CASRRTLSYEQYF | TGTGCCAGTAGAAGGACACTCTCCTACGAGCAGTACTTC
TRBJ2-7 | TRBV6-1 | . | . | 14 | CASSSGPNSYEQYF | TGTGCCAGCAGCAGCGGACCCAACTCCTACGAGCAGTACTTC
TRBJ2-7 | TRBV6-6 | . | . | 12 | CASSYPTPEQYF | TGTGCCAGCAGTTACCCAACCCCCGAGCAGTACTTC
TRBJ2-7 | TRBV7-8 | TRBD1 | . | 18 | CASSLGGSIGQASWEQYF | TGTGCCAGCAGCTTAGGGGGTAGTATAGGACAGGCGAGCTGGGAGCAGTACTTC
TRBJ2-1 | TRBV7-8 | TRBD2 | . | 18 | CASKIGLAGSSSYNEQFF | TGTGCCAGCAAGATAGGACTAGCGGGGTCCAGCTCCTACAATGAGCAGTTCTTC
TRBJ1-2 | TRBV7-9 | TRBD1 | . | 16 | CASSPAGTGGLYGYTF | TGTGCCAGCAGCCCCGCCGGGACAGGGGGCCTCTATGGCTACACCTTC
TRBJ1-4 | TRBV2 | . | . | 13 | CASKGGGSEKLFF | TGTGCCAGCAAGGGTGGGGGATCAGAAAAACTGTTTTTT
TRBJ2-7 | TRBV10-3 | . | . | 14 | CAIMEGSSSYEQYF | TGTGCCATCATGGAGGGGAGCAGCTCCTACGAGCAGTACTTC
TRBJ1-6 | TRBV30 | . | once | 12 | CAWSLPGSPLHF | TGTGCCTGGAGTTTACCAGGTTCACCCCTCCACTTT
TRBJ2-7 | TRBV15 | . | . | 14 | CATSRDGLANEQYF | TGTGCCACCAGCAGAGACGGCCTGGCCAACGAGCAGTACTTC